Below are 2 T cell receptor beta chains sequenced from a single sample in a study of T-cell memory formation after mild COVID-19. TCRdb reprocessed the 5' RACE reads via MiXCR and lists one record per CDR3 protein. The table shows about 250,000 distinct CDR3 sequences, with 15% occurring only once. Sequencing was done on a sample of PBMCs or a T cell subset sorted from them (not recorded which). The receptors derive from an adult woman who had mild COVID-19 (a few samples of this study predate the infection). Cell type and time point are not known.

This clonotype turned up a few times. The chain combines TRBV3-1 with TRBJ2-2; D is undetermined. Per the germline V gene, CDR1 is LGHDT and CDR2 is YNNKEL (reference sequence). The CDR3 is 14 residues long. The ends were cut back, 4 bases at V and 5 bases at J, with 11 bases in the middle. CDR3 in amino acids: CASSRERITGELFF. DNA of the CDR3: TGTGCCAGCAGCCGGGAACGAATAACCGGGGAGCTGTTTTTT.

This clonotype came up a few times. The chain has TRBV12-3 or TRBV12-4 and TRBJ1-2; possible D gene TRBD1, 5 bases. The CDR3 totals 12 residues. V lost 8 bases, J lost 11 bases, and 18 bases lay in between. The CDR3, as DNA: TGTGCCAGCCAACAGGTCCTGGGAGGATACACCTTC. As protein: CASQQVLGGYTF.